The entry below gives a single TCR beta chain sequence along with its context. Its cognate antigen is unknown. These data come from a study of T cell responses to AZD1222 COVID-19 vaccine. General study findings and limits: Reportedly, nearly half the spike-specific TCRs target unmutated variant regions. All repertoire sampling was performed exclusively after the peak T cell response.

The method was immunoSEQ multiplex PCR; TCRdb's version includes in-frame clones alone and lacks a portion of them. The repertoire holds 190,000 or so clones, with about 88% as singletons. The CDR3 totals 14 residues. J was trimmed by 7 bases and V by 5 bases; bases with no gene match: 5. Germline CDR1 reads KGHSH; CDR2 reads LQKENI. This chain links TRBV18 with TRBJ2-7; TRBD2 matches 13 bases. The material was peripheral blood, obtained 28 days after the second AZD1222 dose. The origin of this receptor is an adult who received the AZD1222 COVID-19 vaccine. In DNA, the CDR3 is TGTGCCAGCTCAACTTCGGGACTAGCGGGGGAGCAGTACTTC. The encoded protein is CASSTSGLAGEQYF.